A selection of T cell receptor beta chains follows, all from one sample in a study of blood T cell repertoires in COVID-19. Repertoires were generated with immunoSEQ multiplex PCR, while TCRdb's copy carries only in-frame clones and drops some. The table records approximately 80,000 clones, 82% of them present only once. Sequences were obtained from peripheral blood. Every receptor here comes from a human donor in a cohort sampled during active COVID-19. The CDR3 runs from the conserved cysteine through the conserved F or W. D genes are given only for firm matches. Only part of the rows carry a size: once, few, many, or a class if the clone is expanded.

TRBJ2-1	NA	TRBV14	NA	TGTGCCAGCAGCCAAGACAGGGGCGGCAATGAGCAGTTCTTC	CASSQDRGGNEQFF
TRBJ2-1	few	TRBV4-1	NA	TGCGCCAGCAGCCGAAACACGGGGAATGAGCAGTTCTTC	CASSRNTGNEQFF
TRBJ2-1	NA	TRBV7-8	NA	TGTGCCAGCAGCCAAGAGGTTAGGGGGTATTCCTACAATGAGCAGTTCTTC	CASSQEVRGYSYNEQFF
TRBJ1-3	NA	TRBV9	NA	TGTGCCAGCAGCGTCAGGGGAGGGTCTGGAAACACCATATATTTT	CASSVRGGSGNTIYF
TRBJ2-2	NA	TRBV24-1	TRBD2	TGTGCCACCAGTGATGTCCGGCAGGCGGGAGGAGCCGGGGAGCTGTTTTTT	CATSDVRQAGGAGELFF
TRBJ2-5	NA	TRBV5-4	NA	TGTGCCAGCAGCTTGGTGACAGAGGAGACCCAGTACTTC	CASSLVTEETQYF
TRBJ1-4	once	TRBV7-8	NA	TGTGCCAGCAGCTCCGGTTCGGGCGGGGACTACGAAAAACTGTTTTTT	CASSSGSGGDYEKLFF
TRBJ1-2	NA	TRBV5-1	TRBD1	TGCGCCAGCAGCTTGGTGGGGACAGGGGAAGGCTACACCTTC	CASSLVGTGEGYTF
TRBJ2-2	NA	TRBV6-5	TRBD2	TGTGCCAGCAGCGGACTAGCGGCGAACACCGGGGAGCTGTTTTTT	CASSGLAANTGELFF
TRBJ2-1	NA	TRBV6-5	NA	TGTGCCAGCACCCTTAGGAGGGGGCATTACAATGAGCAGTTCTTC	CASTLRRGHYNEQFF
TRBJ2-7	few	TRBV12-1	NA	TGTGCCAGCAGCTTTGACAGATTTCTACGAGTGCAGTACTTC	CASSFDRFLRVQYF
TRBJ2-3	once	TRBV6-5	TRBD2	TGTGCCATGAAGACTAGCGAGTCCACAGATACGCAGTATTTT	CAMKTSESTDTQYF
TRBJ2-3	few	TRBV5-5	TRBD1	TGTGCCAGCAGCGGGGACAGGCGCGGTCCGCAGTATTTT	CASSGDRRGPQYF
TRBJ1-6	NA	TRBV19	TRBD1	TGTGCCAGTAGCGGGGGACAGGGCAGTCGTTCACCCCTCCACTTT	CASSGGQGSRSPLHF
TRBJ2-7	NA	TRBV10-2	NA	TGCGCCAGCAGTGACGGGGACTACGAGCAGTACTTC	CASSDGDYEQYF
TRBJ1-2	NA	TRBV4-1	TRBD1	TGCGCCAGCAGATCCAACAGGGGAGGAATTGCCTTC	CASRSNRGGIAF
TRBJ2-7	NA	TRBV2	TRBD1	TGTGCCAGCAGGCCCTACTCCGGGACAGGGGGCAGCGAGCAGTACTTC	CASRPYSGTGGSEQYF
TRBJ2-7	NA	TRBV5-4	NA	TGTGCCAGCAGCCCGGGCGGGCCCTACGAGCAGTACTTC	CASSPGGPYEQYF
TRBJ1-1	few	TRBV5-8	NA	TGTGCCAGCAGTCGATCGGGCGGGGGTCGCACTGAAGCTTTCTTT	CASSRSGGGRTEAFF
TRBJ1-5	NA	TRBV19	NA	TGTGCCAGTAGTATCAGGGGCCTTCAGCCCCAGCATTTT	CASSIRGLQPQHF
TRBJ2-7	NA	TRBV3-1/TRBV3-2	NA	TGTGCCAGCAGCCAAGCCAGGGTGGGCGAGCAGTACTTC	CASSQARVGEQYF
TRBJ2-5	NA	TRBV6-2/TRBV6-3	NA	TGTGCCAGCAACCCTTACGTCCAGGGAATAGAGACCCAGTACTTC	CASNPYVQGIETQYF
TRBJ2-5	NA	TRBV5-1	NA	TGCGCCAGCAGCGTCTCCCAGGGCTATGAGACCCAGTACTTC	CASSVSQGYETQYF
TRBJ2-1	NA	TRBV5-1	TRBD1	TGCGCCAGCAGCTGGGGACAGGTCTACAATGAGCAGTTCTTC	CASSWGQVYNEQFF
TRBJ1-1	NA	TRBV5-1	NA	TGCGCCAGCACTATTACCGGACCGGGAGACACTGAAGCTTTCTTT	CASTITGPGDTEAFF
TRBJ1-6	NA	TRBV19	TRBD1	TGTGCCAGTAGTGGGGGACAGCGATATAATTCACCCCTCCACTTT	CASSGGQRYNSPLHF
TRBJ2-7	NA	TRBV19	TRBD1	TGTGCCAGTAGTACGGACAGGGGAGACGAGCAGTACTTC	CASSTDRGDEQYF
TRBJ2-1	NA	TRBV4-2	TRBD1	TGTGCCAGCAGCCCTACCCCCGGGACAGGGGACTACAATGAGCAGTTCTTC	CASSPTPGTGDYNEQFF
TRBJ2-1	NA	TRBV2	TRBD1	TGTGCCAGCAGCACGGACAGGTCCTACAATGAGCAGTTCTTC	CASSTDRSYNEQFF
TRBJ2-1	NA	TRBV6-6	TRBD2	TGTGCCAGCAGATTAGCGGGCCAACTGGGTGAGCAGTTCTTC	CASRLAGQLGEQFF
TRBJ1-1	NA	TRBV19	NA	TGTGCCAGTAGTATTCTGACGGGGAACACTGAAGCTTTCTTT	CASSILTGNTEAFF
TRBJ2-2	once	TRBV5-5	TRBD1	TGTGCCAGCAGCTCACAGGGGGACACCGGGGAGCTGTTTTTT	CASSSQGDTGELFF
TRBJ2-7	NA	TRBV23-1	NA	TGCGCCAGCAGTCAATCGACCAGGGCCGACGAGCAGTACTTC	CASSQSTRADEQYF
TRBJ2-3	few	TRBV11-2	NA	TGTGCCAGCAGCCCCCTTCGGGCAGATACGCAGTATTTT	CASSPLRADTQYF
TRBJ2-3	NA	TRBV27	TRBD2	TGTGCCAGCAGTTCGGGGGGGAGCACAGATACGCAGTATTTT	CASSSGGSTDTQYF
TRBJ2-2	NA	TRBV11-2	NA	TGTGCCAGCAGCTTAGACCCGCTAGCTGCGAGAACCGGGGAGCTGTTTTTT	CASSLDPLAARTGELFF
TRBJ2-5	NA	TRBV6-2/TRBV6-3	TRBD2	TGTGCCAGCAGTCCCTGGGCTAGCGGGGGGGACCAAGAGACCCAGTACTTC	CASSPWASGGDQETQYF
TRBJ2-1	NA	TRBV7-3	NA	TGTGCCAGCAGCTTAACGCACGGGGATAATGAGCAGTTCTTC	CASSLTHGDNEQFF
TRBJ2-7	NA	TRBV7-9	NA	TGTGCCAGCAGCTCACCAGACACCGGCTACGAGCAGTACTTC	CASSSPDTGYEQYF